These 16 T cell receptor beta chains originate from one sample sequenced in a study of blood T cells in healthy people across ages. Alongside a J-beta primer mix, a sample-barcoded 5' primer served in a second PCR lasting about 7 to 11 cycles. TCRdb passed the 5' RACE reads through MiXCR, listing each CDR3 protein once. The table has about 760,000 distinct CDR3 sequences, approximately 60% seen once. The sample comprised blood. The receptors were sampled from a man in his forties in good health.

This clonotype was observed a handful of times. The chain employs TRBV6-5 and TRBJ1-2; no clear D gene. The CDR3 has 13 residues. Germline CDR1 MNHEY, CDR2 SVGAGI. With 0 bases removed from V and 4 bases from J, the gap between germline ends came to 6 bases. The CDR3 here is CASSYSSSYGYTF. As DNA, the CDR3 is TGTGCCAGCAGTTACTCCAGTTCCTATGGCTACACCTTC.

This clonotype appeared a few times. The chain uses TRBV12-3 or TRBV12-4 and TRBJ2-3, with TRBD2 matching over 11 bases. J lost 2 bases, V lost 6 bases, and 7 bases had no gene match. This CDR3 spans 16 amino acids. The CDR3 sequence is CASSHSGRAPTDTQYF. The CDR3 DNA reads TGTGCCAGCAGCCATAGCGGGAGGGCTCCCACAGATACGCAGTATTTT.

The table lists this clonotype with a few counts. The chain uses TRBV7-6 and TRBJ2-7; 7 nucleotides agree with TRBD2. This CDR3 is built from 15 residues. The V segment lost 5 bases and the J segment 3 bases; nucleotides outside the gene matches: 10. Germline V gene sequence: CDR1 SGHVS, CDR2 FNYEAQ. CDR3 loop: CASSGSGGRIYEQYF. CDR3 DNA: TGTGCCAGCAGCGGGTCGGGCGGGAGAATCTACGAGCAGTACTTC.

The V call is TRBV20-1, the J call TRBJ2-7, with 7 positions matching TRBD2. With V trimmed by 5 bases and J by 0 bases, 4 bases remained unmatched. Germline assignment: CDR1 DFQATT and CDR2 SNEGSKA (reference sequence). The CDR3 covers 13 residues. CDR3 coding DNA: TGCAGTGCTCTAAGCGGGGACTCCTACGAGCAGTACTTC. Encoded protein: CSALSGDSYEQYF.

This clonotype was observed a handful of times. This chain uses TRBV5-5 with TRBJ2-1, with D hard to call. Germline-derived CDR1 and CDR2 are SGHKS and YYEKEE (reference sequence). This CDR3 comprises 11 residues. V was pared by 6 bases and J by 8 bases, with 9 bases between. Here the CDR3 DNA reads TGTGCCAGCAACCTGGTCGATGAGCAGTTCTTC. This translates into CASNLVDEQFF.

V and J are TRBV2 and TRBJ2-3; D perhaps matches TRBD2 (6 bases). Germline V gene sequence: CDR1 SNHLY, CDR2 FYNNEI. Trimming pared 11 bases from V and 0 bases from J, leaving 12 bases between. The CDR3 extends over 13 amino acids. Written as DNA, the CDR3 is TGTGCCGCTAGGCGGGAAAGCACAGATACGCAGTATTTT. Translated: CAARRESTDTQYF.

The V call is TRBV28, the J call TRBJ2-5; 7 nucleotides line up with TRBD2. The V and J ends lost 7 bases and 2 bases, in that order; junction bases with no gene match: 4. CDR1 and CDR2 (germline): MDHEN, SYDVKM. The CDR3 loop spans 13 amino acids. As DNA, the CDR3 is TGTGCCAGCAATCTAGCGGCACAAGAGACCCAGTACTTC. This gives the protein CASNLAAQETQYF.

This sequence joins TRBV11-3 and TRBJ2-5; 7 bases are a match to TRBD2. The J call could be wrong; TRBJ2-7 is a better fit for the DNA end. The germline V gene has CDR1 SGHNT and CDR2 YENEEA. CDR3 length: 13 residues. As DNA, the CDR3 is TGTGCCAGCAGCTGCCGGGGGGTCTACGAGCAGTACTTC. It translates to CASSCRGVYEQYF.

The chain carries TRBV3-1 and TRBJ2-1; D remains ambiguous. The V gene lost 6 bases and the J gene lost 6 bases, with 9 bases spanning the gap. The germline CDR1 and CDR2 sequences are LGHDT and YNNKEL (reference sequence). The CDR3 is 12 residues long. CDR3 protein: CASRRVGNEQFF. CDR3 in DNA: TGTGCCAGCAGGAGAGTAGGCAATGAGCAGTTCTTC.

The rearrangement links TRBV6-4 to TRBJ2-3; 9 positions agree with TRBD1. J lost 4 bases, V lost 3 bases, and 8 bases had no gene match. Germline CDR1 MRHNA, CDR2 SNTAGT. This CDR3 contains 16 residues. The CDR3 nucleotides are TGTGCCAGCAGTGAGTCAGTGGGACAGGGTTCAGATACGCAGTATTTT. Residues: CASSESVGQGSDTQYF.

The J gene is TRBJ2-1, the V gene TRBV20-1; D not resolved. The ends were cut back, 3 bases at V and 0 bases at J, with 9 bases in the middle. Germline CDR1 and CDR2: DFQATT and SNEGSKA (reference sequence). This CDR3 has 14 amino acids. CDR3 sequence: CSARKRSSYNEQFF. CDR3 nucleotides: TGCAGTGCTAGGAAAAGGAGCTCCTACAATGAGCAGTTCTTC.

V gene TRBV29-1 combines with J gene TRBJ2-1; 8 bases fit TRBD1. CDR1 is SQVTM and CDR2 is ANQGSEA in the germline V gene. Germline trimming cut 0 bases from V and 7 bases from J; bases unmatched to any gene: 8. The CDR3 consists of 15 residues. CDR3 DNA: TGCAGCGTTGAAGATCCCAGGGGGCAAAGTAATGAGCAGTTCTTC. Translation: CSVEDPRGQSNEQFF.

The chain combines TRBV28 with TRBJ2-3; D is perhaps TRBD1 (5 bases). Trimming took off 9 bases at V and 6 bases at J, with 13 bases between the two ends. CDR3 length: 12 amino acids. CDR1 MDHEN and CDR2 SYDVKM come from the germline V gene. This CDR3 reads CASRGSRDTQYF. The CDR3 DNA reads TGTGCCAGTAGGGGAAGTAGGGATACGCAGTATTTT.

The chain is built from TRBV24-1 and TRBJ2-4, with a weak D call TRBD1 (5 bases). The CDR3 has 14 residues. CDR1 is KGHDR, CDR2 SFDVKD, per germline. V dropped 3 bases and J dropped 13 bases, with 18 bases sitting between them. CDR3 coding DNA: TGTGCCACCAGTGATATTCAGGGTGTGCATGAGCAGTACTTC. This encodes CATSDIQGVHEQYF.

This clonotype was seen a few times. This chain uses TRBV7-9 with TRBJ2-3; no clear D gene. Per germline, CDR1 SEHNR and CDR2 FQNEAQ (reference sequence). The CDR3 totals 12 residues. Deletions cut 4 bases from V and 6 bases from J, with 8 bases between. Here the CDR3 reads CASSSTGDTQYF. DNA of the CDR3: TGTGCCAGCAGCTCAACCGGGGATACGCAGTATTTT.

To note about this clonotype: A read error may explain this, as a much larger clone is one base away. The chain combines TRBV29-1 with TRBJ2-1, with D perhaps matching TRBD1 or TRBD2 (6 bases each). CDR1 is SQVTM and CDR2 is ANQGSEA in the germline V gene. This CDR3 spans 15 amino acids. The CDR3 DNA follows: TGCAGCGTTGACCTTAAAGGGGGGACCTACAGTGAGCAGTTCTTC. The encoded protein is CSVDLKGGTYSEQFF.